What follows is one TCR beta chain and its context. Its antigen is unidentified. The data are from a study of cytomegalovirus exposure and HLA in healthy donors. Whole-study context: Of fewer than 450 genotyped donors, about 81% clustered with self-reported Caucasian donors. General study points: Owing to their indistinguishability, certain V segments, notably TRBV6-2 and TRBV6-3, were excluded.

Use of 60 Vbeta and 13 Jbeta primers characterized the PCR. Data came from immunoSEQ multiplex PCR; TCRdb stores just in-frame clones and leaves some out. The sample includes about 45,000 clones, about half seen only once; the top ten take roughly 6%. CDR3 length equals 14 residues. Germline CDR1 and CDR2: SGHTA and FQGNSA. Between the trimmed V and J ends, which lost 1 base and 4 bases, there was a span of 8 bases. Source material: PBMCs. The sequence derives from a man between 60 and 75 years old in good health and CMV-seronegative. The V and J genes are TRBV7-2 and TRBJ1-5, with a weak D call TRBD1 (6 bases). CDR3 DNA sequence: TGTGCCAGCAGCTTAGACAGGGAGAATCAGCCCCAGCATTTT. Its translation is CASSLDRENQPQHF.